This paragraph reports one T cell receptor beta chain. What it binds is not known. Trimming removed 2 bases from V and 1 base from J; junction bases left unmatched: 1. The CDR3 sequence is 14 residues long. The germline V gene encodes CDR1 SGHTA and CDR2 FQGNSA. Donors were ostensibly healthy at sampling, although undocumented immune exposures were probable. Amplification used 60 Vbeta primers and 13 Jbeta primers. Measured with immunoSEQ multiplex PCR; TCRdb has only the in-frame clones, and not every one. Here the sample spans approximately 170,000 clones, over 80% being singletons. The data were obtained in a study of cytomegalovirus exposure and HLA in healthy donors. Whole-study results and caveats: In a later analysis, common viral pathogens appeared linked to several of the most significant clusters. What was likely a sequencing artifact was a cluster of highly shared sequence variants.

V gene TRBV7-2 combines with J gene TRBJ2-7; 8 bases line up with TRBD1. The clonotype was recovered from a boy younger than 10 in good health and CMV-seronegative. The sequenced material came from PBMCs. The CDR3 nucleotides read TGTGCCAGCAGCTTACGACAGGGGTCCTACGAGCAGTACTTC. Amino acid sequence: CASSLRQGSYEQYF.